This T cell receptor (beta chain) was sequenced in a study of T cells in localized non-small cell lung cancer. Assay used: immunoSEQ multiplex PCR; TCRdb lists only in-frame clones, some missing. The sample carries about 92,000 clones, approximately 91% recorded once. The V gene end was trimmed by 4 bases and the J gene end by 5 bases; junction bases not matched to a gene: 7. Germline CDR1 is SGHDT and CDR2 is YYEEEE. The CDR3 contains 15 residues. The TCR sequence derives from a woman between 35 and 70 years old with stage II squamous cell lung carcinoma. The sample here was PBMCs, taken before any cancer treatment. The chain carries TRBV5-6 and TRBJ2-7; 12 nucleotides line up with TRBD2. The CDR3 nucleotides are TGTGCCAGCAGCATCCGACTAGCGGGAGTAAACGAGCAGTACTTC. Its protein product is CASSIRLAGVNEQYF.